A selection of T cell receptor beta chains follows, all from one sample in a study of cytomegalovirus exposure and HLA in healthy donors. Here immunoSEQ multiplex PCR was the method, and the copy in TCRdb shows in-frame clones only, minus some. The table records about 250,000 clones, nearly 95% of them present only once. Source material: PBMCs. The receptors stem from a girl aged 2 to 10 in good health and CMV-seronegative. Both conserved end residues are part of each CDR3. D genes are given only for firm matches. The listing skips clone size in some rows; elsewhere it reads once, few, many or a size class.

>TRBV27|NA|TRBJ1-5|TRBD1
TGTGCCAGCAGTTTGCCCGGACAGGCCCAGCATTTT
CASSLPGQAQHF
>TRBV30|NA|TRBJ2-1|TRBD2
TGTGCCTGGAGTGTACGATGGACTAGCGGGGGCGGAGCCTACAATGAGCAGTTCTTC
CAWSVRWTSGGGAYNEQFF
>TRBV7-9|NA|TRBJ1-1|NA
TGTGCCAGCACCAAAACAAACAGCAACACTGAAGCTTTCTTT
CASTKTNSNTEAFF
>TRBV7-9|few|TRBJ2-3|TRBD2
TGTGCCAGCAGTCGGGGGGGGAAAACGCAGTATTTT
CASSRGGKTQYF
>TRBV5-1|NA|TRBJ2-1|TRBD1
TGCGCCAGCAGCTCGGGGACAGGGGTCTACAATGAGCAGTTCTTC
CASSSGTGVYNEQFF
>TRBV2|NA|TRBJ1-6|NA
TGTGCCAGCAGTGTGGCAGGTTCTATGGGTTCACCCCTCCACTTT
CASSVAGSMGSPLHF
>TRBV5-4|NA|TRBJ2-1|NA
TGTGCCAGCAGCTTGGCGGGCGGGACGAGCTCCTACAATGAGCAGTTCTTC
CASSLAGGTSSYNEQFF
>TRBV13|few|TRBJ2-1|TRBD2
TGTGCCAGCAGCTTGGGGACTAGCTCCTTTAATGAGCAGTTCTTC
CASSLGTSSFNEQFF
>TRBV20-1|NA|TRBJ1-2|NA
TGCAGTAGCGGGGGCTCCACCTTC
CSSGGSTF
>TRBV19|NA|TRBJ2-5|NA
TGTGCCAGTAGTATAAGGCGGGAAGAGATCCAGTACTTC
CASSIRREEIQYF
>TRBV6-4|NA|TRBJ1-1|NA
TGTGCCAGCAGTCGGACACTGAACACTGAAGCTTTCTTT
CASSRTLNTEAFF
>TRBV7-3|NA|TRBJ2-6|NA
TGTGCCAGCAGCTTAAGACAAGCAGGCTCTGGGGCCAACGTCCTGACTTTC
CASSLRQAGSGANVLTF
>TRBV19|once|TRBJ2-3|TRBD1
TGTGCCAGTAGACCCTTTGGAGACAGGGACGAAGATACGCAGTATTTT
CASRPFGDRDEDTQYF
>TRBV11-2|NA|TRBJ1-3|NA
TGTGCCAGCAGTTTCGACAGTAACTCTGGAAACACCATATATTTT
CASSFDSNSGNTIYF
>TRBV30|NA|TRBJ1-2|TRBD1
TGTGCCTGGAGTGCCGACAGGGACTATGGCTACACCTTC
CAWSADRDYGYTF
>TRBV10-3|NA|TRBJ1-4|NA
TGTGCCATCAGTCCCGGGGGGGATAGGGAAAAACTGTTTTTT
CAISPGGDREKLFF
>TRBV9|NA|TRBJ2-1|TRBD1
TGTGCCAGCAGCTTAACGACAGGGCTCCCCTACAATGAGCAGTTCTTC
CASSLTTGLPYNEQFF
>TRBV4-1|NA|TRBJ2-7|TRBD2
TGCGCCAGCAGCCAAGAGTTAACTAGCGGGAGTTGGGGGTACGAGCAGTACTTC
CASSQELTSGSWGYEQYF
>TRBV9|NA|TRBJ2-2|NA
TGTGCCAGCAGCGTAGGAGGTCAGGGTACCGGGGAGCTGTTTTTT
CASSVGGQGTGELFF
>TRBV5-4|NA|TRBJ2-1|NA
TGTGCCAGCAGCCCTCTCGGGGTAGCGGTCCTTAATGAGCAGTTCTTC
CASSPLGVAVLNEQFF
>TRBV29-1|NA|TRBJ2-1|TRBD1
TGCAGCGTTGATCACCCGGGACAGGGTACCCCCGGTGAGCAGTTCTTC
CSVDHPGQGTPGEQFF
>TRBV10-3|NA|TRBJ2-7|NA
TGTGCCATCAGCCCCGCGGACAGCTCCTACGAGCAGTACTTC
CAISPADSSYEQYF
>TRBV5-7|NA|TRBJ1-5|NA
TGTGCCAGCAGCTCGGGGGGGGGTCAGCCCCAGCATTTT
CASSSGGGQPQHF